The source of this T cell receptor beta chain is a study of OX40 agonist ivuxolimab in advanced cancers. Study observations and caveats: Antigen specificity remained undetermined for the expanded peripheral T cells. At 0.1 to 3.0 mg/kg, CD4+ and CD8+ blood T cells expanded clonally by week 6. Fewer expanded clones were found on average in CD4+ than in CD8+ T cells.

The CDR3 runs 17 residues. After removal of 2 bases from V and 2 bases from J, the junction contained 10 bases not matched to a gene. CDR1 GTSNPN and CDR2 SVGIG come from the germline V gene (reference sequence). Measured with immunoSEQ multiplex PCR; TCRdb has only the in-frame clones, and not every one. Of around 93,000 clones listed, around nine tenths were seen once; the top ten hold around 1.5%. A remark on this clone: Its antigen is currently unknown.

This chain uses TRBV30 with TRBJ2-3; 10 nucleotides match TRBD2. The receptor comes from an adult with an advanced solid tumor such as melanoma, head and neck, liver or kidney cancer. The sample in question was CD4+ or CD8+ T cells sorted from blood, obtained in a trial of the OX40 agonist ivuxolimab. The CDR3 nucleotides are TGTGCCTGGAGTCCAATCAGCGGGGGGGATTACACAGATACGCAGTATTTT. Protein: CAWSPISGGDYTDTQYF.